The rows below give T cell receptor beta chains drawn from one sample of a study of read filtering for tumor transcriptome and immune sequencing. TCRdb passed the reads through MiXCR, listing each CDR3 protein once. This sample yields 35,000 to 40,000 distinct CDR3 sequences, of which roughly an eighth are seen a single time; 25% to 35% belongs to the top ten. Sample: a population of CD138-negative cells sorted from bone marrow. Every receptor here comes from a donor at least 40 years old with multiple myeloma. The CDR3 runs from the conserved cysteine through the conserved F or W. The order of the fields is J gene, D gene, clone size, V gene, CDR3 protein, CDR3 DNA. The D gene is left open where the match is weak. Rows give clone size only sometimes, using once, few, many, or a class for an expanded clone.

>TRBJ2-3|.|many|TRBV4-3
CASSQGVGTDTQYF
TGCGCCAGCAGCCAAGGGGTCGGCACAGATACGCAGTATTTT
>TRBJ2-7|.|many|TRBV20-1
CSAPPRQASGGEQYF
TGCAGTGCCCCACCGCGGCAGGCTTCAGGGGGGGAGCAGTACTTC
>TRBJ2-1|TRBD1|many|TRBV29-1
CSVRQGAYNEQFF
TGCAGCGTACGACAGGGGGCGTACAATGAGCAGTTCTTC
>TRBJ2-2|TRBD1|many|TRBV7-9
CASSLADRGYTGELFF
TGTGCCAGCAGCTTAGCCGACAGGGGCTACACCGGGGAGCTGTTTTTT
>TRBJ2-3|.|.|TRBV20-1
CSAQHPGARGTRYF
TGCAGTGCCCAGCATCCGGGGGCTAGAGGTACGCGGTATTTT
>TRBJ2-7|.|many|TRBV20-1
CSARGPSVYEQYF
TGCAGTGCTAGAGGCCCTAGCGTCTACGAGCAGTACTTC
>TRBJ2-1|.|many|TRBV7-8
CASSFDLPSPEQFF
TGTGCCAGCAGCTTCGACCTACCTAGCCCTGAGCAGTTCTTC
>TRBJ1-4|.|.|TRBV29-1
CSALVNEKLFF
TGCAGCGCCTTGGTCAATGAAAAACTGTTTTTT
>TRBJ2-6|.|many|TRBV10-3
CAISESKGGGANVLTF
TGTGCCATCAGTGAGTCGAAGGGTGGTGGGGCCAACGTCCTGACTTTC
>TRBJ2-2|.|.|TRBV7-9
CASDWDRRIRERTGELFF
TGTGCCAGCGACTGGGACAGAAGGATACGGGAGAGGACCGGGGAGCTGTTTTTT
>TRBJ2-1|.|medium-sized|TRBV2
CASSETGSYNEQFF
TGTGCCAGCAGTGAGACGGGCTCCTACAATGAGCAGTTCTTC
>TRBJ2-1|.|.|TRBV3-1
CASSQGRGEQFF
TGTGCCAGCAGCCAAGGGCGTGGTGAGCAGTTCTTC
>TRBJ2-1|.|many|TRBV27
CASSSGRRYNEQFF
TGTGCCAGCAGTTCCGGGAGACGATACAATGAGCAGTTCTTC
>TRBJ2-2|.|.|TRBV20-1
CSARETGSTGELLF
TGCAGTGCCCGCGAGACAGGCTCCACCGGGGAGCTGTTATTT
>TRBJ1-5|.|many|TRBV20-1
CSARDSRVGGQPQHF
TGCAGTGCTAGAGATAGCAGGGTGGGGGGTCAGCCCCAGCATTTT
>TRBJ1-1|TRBD1|many|TRBV24-1
CATNTRQGSGTEAFF
TGTGCCACCAACACTAGACAGGGTTCTGGCACTGAAGCTTTCTTT
>TRBJ1-6|.|many|TRBV28
CASSRQQGSYNSPLHF
TGTGCCAGCAGCCGTCAACAGGGTTCCTATAATTCACCCCTCCACTTT
>TRBJ2-5|.|many|TRBV12-3/TRBV12-4
CASSFGETQYF
TGTGCCAGCAGTTTCGGGGAGACCCAGTACTTC
>TRBJ1-1|.|few|TRBV4-2
CASSQDAGAGTEAFF
TGTGCCAGCAGCCAAGATGCAGGGGCGGGAACTGAAGCTTTCTTT
>TRBJ2-7|TRBD2|many|TRBV7-8
CASSPQRLALAGEQYF
TGTGCCAGCAGCCCGCAAAGACTAGCGCTGGCGGGGGAGCAGTACTTC
>TRBJ2-2|.|.|TRBV12-3/TRBV12-4
CASSLVGGNTGELFF
TGTGCCAGCAGTTTGGTGGGAGGAAACACCGGGGAGCTGTTTTTT
>TRBJ2-5|.|many|TRBV6-5
CASSQRSGHRETQYF
TGTGCCAGCAGTCAAAGATCCGGTCATCGAGAGACCCAGTACTTC
>TRBJ1-2|.|many|TRBV7-2
CASSQSVGARGGYTF
TGTGCCAGCAGTCAGAGCGTGGGGGCGCGTGGTGGCTACACCTTC